These T cell receptor beta chains were read from a single sample in a study of shared clonotypes between healthy human individuals. Profiling relied on immunoSEQ multiplex PCR, and the TCRdb table lists in-frame clones only, not all of them. The data hold about 2.5 million clones, with about nine tenths observed a single time. Input material: naive CD4+ T cells from PBMCs. The origin of the receptors is a young man in good health. Some clones in this sample may be carry-over from other donors' samples. Each CDR3 is given with its conserved first and last residue. The D gene is left open where the match is weak. Size is stated for part of the rows, as once, few or many counts, or as a class when the clone is expanded.

few	TRBV28	TRBD1	TRBJ1-4	CASRETTGVNEKLFF	TGTGCCAGCAGAGAAACGACAGGGGTTAATGAAAAACTGTTTTTT
-	TRBV5-1	-	TRBJ2-1	CASSPPGYNEQFF	TGCGCCAGCAGCCCCCCGGGATACAATGAGCAGTTCTTC
-	TRBV18	-	TRBJ1-5	CASSPLASNQPQHF	TGTGCCAGCTCACCATTGGCCAGCAATCAGCCCCAGCATTTT
-	TRBV20-1	-	TRBJ2-1	CSAGSYNEQFF	TGCAGTGCAGGCTCTTACAATGAGCAGTTCTTC
-	TRBV28	-	TRBJ1-3	CASIPWEQGLGGNTIYF	TGTGCCAGCATCCCTTGGGAACAGGGACTTGGCGGAAACACCATATATTTT
-	TRBV19	-	TRBJ1-5	CASKGQGRQPQHF	TGTGCCAGTAAAGGGCAGGGCCGGCAGCCCCAGCATTTT
-	TRBV7-2	TRBD2	TRBJ2-2	CASSLSGNVGELFF	TGTGCCAGCAGCCTTAGCGGGAATGTCGGGGAGCTGTTTTTT
-	TRBV20-1	-	TRBJ2-5	CSARVGGTQYF	TGCAGTGCTAGAGTGGGGGGGACCCAGTACTTC
-	TRBV5-1	TRBD2	TRBJ2-3	CASSSPLPTSAPTDTQYF	TGCGCCAGCAGCTCGCCTTTGCCGACTAGCGCACCAACAGATACGCAGTATTTT
-	TRBV5-1	-	TRBJ2-3	CASSLSRPLLDTQYF	TGCGCCAGCAGCTTGTCCAGGCCCCTTCTGGATACGCAGTATTTT
-	TRBV7-3	TRBD1	TRBJ2-5	CASSERGTGEETQYF	TGTGCCAGCAGCGAACGGGGGACAGGGGAAGAGACCCAGTACTTC
-	TRBV29-1	TRBD1	TRBJ1-4	CSASNTGGNEKLFF	TGCAGCGCGTCAAATACAGGGGGGAATGAAAAACTGTTTTTT
-	TRBV7-9	-	TRBJ2-1	CASSPQPENEQFF	TGTGCCAGCAGCCCCCAACCGGAAAATGAGCAGTTCTTC
-	TRBV30	TRBD1	TRBJ1-5	CAWRPGGASNQPQHF	TGTGCCTGGAGACCAGGGGGCGCGAGCAATCAGCCCCAGCATTTT
-	TRBV9	-	TRBJ2-1	CASSALGTGPFF	TGTGCCAGCAGCGCCTTAGGCACCGGGCCGTTCTTC
-	TRBV18	-	TRBJ1-4	CASSPPDSPVGEKLFF	TGTGCCAGCTCACCACCGGACAGCCCGGTCGGTGAAAAACTGTTTTTT
-	TRBV14	TRBD2	TRBJ2-1	CASSPRALLADYNEQFF	TGTGCCAGCAGCCCCCGGGCCCTGCTAGCGGACTACAATGAGCAGTTCTTC
-	TRBV19	-	TRBJ2-3	CASSISRGDTQYF	TGTGCCAGTAGTATATCCCGCGGGGATACGCAGTATTTT
-	TRBV27	-	TRBJ2-7	CASSLKGPVHEQYF	TGTGCCAGCAGTTTGAAAGGGCCGGTCCACGAGCAGTACTTC
-	TRBV29-1	-	TRBJ2-1	CSVARGNYNEQFF	TGCAGCGTAGCACGCGGGAACTACAATGAGCAGTTCTTC
-	TRBV20-1	-	TRBJ2-2	CSARAGELFF	TGCAGTGCTAGAGCCGGGGAGCTGTTTTTT
-	TRBV28	TRBD2	TRBJ2-1	CASSLQAGGRDEQFF	TGTGCCAGCAGCCTCCAAGCGGGAGGGCGGGATGAGCAGTTCTTC
-	TRBV7-9	TRBD1	TRBJ1-1	CASSRQGAENTEAFF	TGTGCCAGCAGCCGACAGGGGGCGGAGAACACTGAAGCTTTCTTT
once	TRBV7-9	-	TRBJ2-7	CASSSAVEQYF	TGTGCCAGCAGCTCGGCAGTGGAGCAGTACTTC
-	TRBV28	TRBD1	TRBJ1-4	CASSSPGTGNEKLFF	TGTGCCAGCAGTTCACCCGGGACAGGGAACGAAAAACTGTTTTTT
-	TRBV30	-	TRBJ2-4	CAWSVGVTKNIQYF	TGTGCCTGGAGTGTCGGTGTAACCAAAAACATTCAGTACTTC
-	TRBV6-6	TRBD1	TRBJ1-5	CASKAGGYQPQHF	TGTGCCAGCAAGGCAGGGGGCTATCAGCCCCAGCATTTT
-	TRBV4-3	-	TRBJ2-1	CASSHVGGTRVNEQFF	TGCGCCAGCAGCCACGTGGGGGGTACCCGGGTCAATGAGCAGTTCTTC
-	TRBV19	-	TRBJ1-5	CASSIVPGANNQPQHF	TGTGCCAGTAGTATAGTCCCGGGAGCGAACAATCAGCCCCAGCATTTT